This T cell receptor (beta chain) was observed in a study of graft-versus-host responses after intestinal transplantation. Study-level results: GvH clones detected in recipient marrow included some appearing first in ileum or blood. Early post-transplant HvG declines showed an association with peak circulating GvH clone levels.

Concerning this clone: What it binds is not known.

Germline V CDR1 and CDR2: SGHDT, YYEEEE. The CDR3 loop spans 13 amino acids. Trimming cost V 4 bases and J 7 bases, with 14 bases left between them. Assay used: immunoSEQ multiplex PCR; TCRdb lists only in-frame clones, some missing. The profile shows fewer than 150,000 clones, 85% to 95% of them singletons. The rearrangement links TRBV5-6 to TRBJ1-1; D not certain. The specimen was unstimulated CD4+ T cells sorted from spleen or lymph node cells, collected before intestinal transplant. The receptor was isolated from a human donor who received an intestinal transplant. As DNA, the CDR3 is TGTGCCAGCAGCCAGGTTTCTAATAATGAAGCTTTCTTT. It encodes CASSQVSNNEAFF.